The table lists the clone carrying this T cell receptor beta chain with a few counts. The data were obtained in a study of blood T cell repertoires in COVID-19. In the original analysis: Counts of nucleated cells, estimated from reference gene primer amplification, were obtained. Libraries were prepared by immunoSEQ multiplex PCR; TCRdb keeps only in-frame clonotypes and omits some of them. The V and J calls and clone size are taken from that table; D and trimming were inferred from the DNA. The table has 65,000 to 95,000 clones, 60% to 80% seen once. What was sequenced was peripheral blood. The sequence was collected from a man aged 60 to 69 with COVID-19, enrolled during active disease.

The CDR3 sequence is CASRVARGNSPLHF. For the CDR3, the DNA is TGTGCCAGCAGGGTGGCCAGGGGGAATTCACCCCTCCACTTT. The V gene is TRBV25-1, the J gene TRBJ1-6; 7 nucleotides line up with TRBD1. The J segment lost 7 bases and the V segment lost 6 bases, leaving 6 bases of the junction unmatched. The CDR3 runs 14 residues. Looked up from germline, CDR1 is MGHDK and CDR2 is SYGVNS. Drawing the rest from reference TRBV25-1 and TRBJ1-6, the complete variable domain is EADIYQTPRYLVIGTGKKITLECSQTMGHDKMYWYQQDPGMELHLIHYSYGVNSTEKGDLSSESTVSRIRTEHFPLTLESARPSHTSQYLCASRVARGNSPLHFGNGTRLTVT.